A selection of T cell receptor beta chains follows, all from one sample in a study of neurological immune-mediated disorders. One entry per CDR3 protein results from TCRdb running MiXCR on the 5' RACE reads. In the table there are tens of thousands of distinct CDR3 sequences, around 6.8% of which are singletons. The sample comprised PBMCs. These receptor sequences come from a woman between 40 and 50 years old in good health. Each CDR3 is given with its conserved first and last residue. D genes are given only for firm matches. Rows give clone size only sometimes, using once, few, many, or a class for an expanded clone.

>TRBV7-9|many|-|TRBJ2-7
CASSSLFVSYEQYF
TGTGCCAGCAGTTCCCTCTTTGTTTCCTACGAGCAGTACTTC
>TRBV5-1|many|-|TRBJ2-7
CASSFRQGPYEQYF
TGCGCCAGCAGCTTCCGGCAGGGTCCATACGAGCAGTACTTC
>TRBV27|many|TRBD1|TRBJ1-1
CASSPRTGSTEAFF
TGTGCCAGCAGCCCACGGACAGGGAGCACTGAAGCTTTCTTT
>TRBV20-1|many|TRBD2|TRBJ2-5
CSARVAGGLETQYF
TGCAGTGCTAGGGTAGCGGGGGGCCTGGAGACCCAGTACTTC
>TRBV15|many|-|TRBJ2-7
CATSRVVIQSSYEQYF
TGTGCCACCAGCAGAGTGGTAATTCAAAGCTCCTACGAGCAGTACTTC
>TRBV10-3|many|TRBD1|TRBJ2-1
CAIIRTGGMGGLYNEQFF
TGTGCCATCATCCGGACAGGGGGCATGGGAGGGCTGTACAATGAGCAGTTCTTC
>TRBV12-3/TRBV12-4|many|-|TRBJ2-1
CASRVQASYNEQFF
TGTGCCAGCAGGGTACAGGCTTCCTACAATGAGCAGTTCTTC
>TRBV18|many|-|TRBJ2-3
CASSPTPTSVGRTTTDTQYF
TGTGCCAGCTCACCAACACCAACCTCCGTGGGGAGAACCACCACAGATACGCAGTATTTT
>TRBV24-1|many|-|TRBJ2-3
CATSDSDTSTDTQYF
TGTGCCACCAGTGACTCCGACACTAGCACAGATACGCAGTATTTT
>TRBV5-5|many|-|TRBJ1-1
CASSFYGNTEAFF
TGTGCCAGCAGCTTTTATGGAAACACTGAAGCTTTCTTT
>TRBV15|many|TRBD2|TRBJ2-7
CATSIGAGGNREQYF
TGTGCCACCAGCATTGGTGCGGGAGGTAACCGCGAGCAGTACTTC
>TRBV5-1|many|-|TRBJ1-5
CASSAGSDQPQHF
TGCGCCAGCAGCGCTGGGAGCGATCAGCCCCAGCATTTT
>TRBV5-1|many|-|TRBJ2-1
CASSSTGEREQFF
TGCGCCAGCAGCTCGACAGGCGAACGGGAGCAGTTCTTC
>TRBV6-5|many|TRBD1|TRBJ1-5
CASSKRQGNQPQHF
TGTGCCAGCAGTAAGCGACAGGGAAATCAGCCCCAGCATTTT
>TRBV5-5|many|-|TRBJ2-1
CASSLSPPGQKFF
TGTGCCAGCAGCTTGAGCCCGCCAGGACAGAAGTTCTTC
>TRBV24-1|many|-|TRBJ2-1
CATSESGTYNEQFF
TGTGCCACCAGTGAATCCGGGACATACAATGAGCAGTTCTTC
>TRBV6-2/TRBV6-3|many|-|TRBJ1-1
CASSPFRLENTEAFF
TGTGCCAGCAGTCCGTTTCGTCTGGAGAACACTGAAGCTTTCTTT
>TRBV5-1|few|TRBD2|TRBJ2-3
CASSSTSGRTDTQYF
TGCGCCAGCAGCTCGACTAGCGGCCGCACAGATACGCAGTATTTT
>TRBV9|many|TRBD1|TRBJ2-5
CASSVGGQGYETQYF
TGTGCCAGCAGCGTAGGCGGACAGGGGTATGAGACCCAGTACTTC
>TRBV7-2|many|-|TRBJ2-5
CASSLGGQQETQYF
TGTGCCAGCAGCTTAGGGGGACAACAAGAGACCCAGTACTTC
>TRBV20-1|-|-|TRBJ1-5
CSALMGRGYSNQPQHF
TGCAGTGCCCTAATGGGCAGGGGATATAGCAATCAGCCCCAGCATTTT
>TRBV28|many|-|TRBJ2-2
CASLKERLNTGELFF
TGTGCCAGCCTAAAAGAGCGGTTGAACACCGGGGAGCTGTTTTTT
>TRBV12-5|many|-|TRBJ2-3
CASGLVLEGGGSTDTQYF
TGTGCTAGTGGTTTGGTACTAGAGGGTGGGGGGAGCACAGATACGCAGTATTTT
>TRBV9|many|-|TRBJ2-7
CASSVGPGPSEEQYF
TGTGCCAGCAGCGTAGGCCCGGGGCCCTCAGAGGAGCAGTACTTC
>TRBV6-5|-|TRBD1|TRBJ1-1
CASSPRQGGTEAFF
TGTGCCAGCAGCCCCAGACAGGGTGGCACTGAAGCTTTCTTT
>TRBV28|many|-|TRBJ2-2
CASVRLGELFF
TGTGCCAGCGTTAGACTGGGCGAGCTGTTTTTT
>TRBV6-1|many|-|TRBJ2-6
CASSPYGSSGANVLTF
TGTGCCAGCAGTCCCTACGGGAGCTCTGGGGCCAACGTCCTGACTTTC
>TRBV5-5|many|TRBD1|TRBJ1-1
CASSTEQGATEAFF
TGTGCCAGCAGCACAGAACAGGGGGCGACTGAAGCTTTCTTT
>TRBV19|-|TRBD1|TRBJ1-5
CASSKGQGADQPQHF
TGTGCCAGTAGTAAAGGACAGGGGGCCGATCAGCCCCAGCATTTT
>TRBV20-1|many|TRBD2|TRBJ2-5
CSARDKREAGETQYF
TGCAGTGCTAGAGATAAGCGGGAGGCCGGGGAGACCCAGTACTTC
>TRBV5-1|many|-|TRBJ2-3
CASSSSTGSTDTQYF
TGCGCCAGCAGCTCCTCGACGGGGAGCACAGATACGCAGTATTTT
>TRBV27|many|-|TRBJ2-6
CASRGGSSGANVLTF
TGTGCCAGCCGGGGTGGTAGCTCTGGGGCCAACGTCCTGACTTTC
>TRBV6-1|many|TRBD1|TRBJ1-5
CASSPTGENQPQHF
TGTGCCAGCAGTCCCACAGGGGAGAATCAGCCCCAGCATTTT
>TRBV12-3/TRBV12-4|many|-|TRBJ2-1
CASSLIGGNEQFF
TGTGCCAGCAGTTTAATAGGCGGGAATGAGCAGTTCTTC
>TRBV14|few|TRBD2|TRBJ2-7
CASSQKALRTSGNPYEQYF
TGTGCCAGCAGCCAAAAAGCGCTCCGGACTAGCGGGAACCCCTACGAGCAGTACTTC
>TRBV7-8|many|-|TRBJ2-7
CASSLVKGGIGEQYF
TGTGCCAGCAGCTTAGTGAAAGGGGGGATCGGCGAGCAGTACTTC
>TRBV6-2/TRBV6-3|many|-|TRBJ2-5
CATRTRREEETQYF
TGTGCCACCCGAACCCGCAGGGAGGAGGAGACCCAGTACTTC
>TRBV3-1|few|-|TRBJ2-1
CASSQEGTSLSSDEQFF
TGTGCCAGCAGCCAAGAGGGAACTAGCTTATCTTCGGATGAGCAGTTCTTC
>TRBV6-1|many|TRBD1|TRBJ2-3
CASQGDNTGTDTQYF
TGTGCCAGCCAGGGGGACAATACAGGCACAGATACGCAGTATTTT
>TRBV5-1|many|-|TRBJ1-1
CASSPSGTMTEAFF
TGCGCCAGCAGCCCGTCCGGGACAATGACTGAAGCTTTCTTT
>TRBV5-5|many|TRBD2|TRBJ2-1
CASSYLAGGIAYNEQFF
TGTGCCAGCAGCTACTTAGCGGGGGGGATCGCCTACAATGAGCAGTTCTTC
>TRBV7-9|many|-|TRBJ2-7
CASSLPTGTSTYEQYF
TGTGCCAGCAGCTTACCCACCGGGACTTCAACCTACGAGCAGTACTTC
>TRBV12-3/TRBV12-4|many|TRBD2|TRBJ2-1
CASSSPGTRGEWEQFF
TGTGCCAGCAGTTCCCCCGGGACTAGGGGCGAGTGGGAGCAGTTCTTC
>TRBV7-3|few|TRBD1|TRBJ2-1
CASSLTRTGEQFF
TGTGCCAGCAGCTTAACTCGGACAGGGGAGCAGTTCTTC
>TRBV20-1|many|TRBD2|TRBJ2-1
CSASPRTSRGYNEQFF
TGCAGTGCTAGCCCCAGGACTAGCCGAGGGTACAATGAGCAGTTCTTC
>TRBV4-2|many|-|TRBJ2-1
CASSQDITLNEQFF
TGTGCCAGCAGCCAAGATATTACACTCAATGAGCAGTTCTTC
>TRBV28|many|TRBD1|TRBJ1-6
CASSFGRQGISGHSPLHF
TGTGCCAGCAGTTTCGGGAGACAGGGGATAAGTGGGCATTCACCCCTCCACTTT
>TRBV3-1|many|-|TRBJ1-3
CASSPGTASGNTIYF
TGTGCCAGCAGCCCCGGGACTGCCTCTGGAAACACCATATATTTT
>TRBV7-9|-|-|TRBJ2-1
CASSLYGRLNEQFF
TGTGCCAGCAGCTTATACGGGCGGCTCAATGAGCAGTTCTTC